The next 22 T cell receptor beta chains were all read from a single sample in a study of blood T cell repertoires in COVID-19. The repertoire was sequenced with immunoSEQ multiplex PCR; TCRdb's copy has only in-frame clones and lacks some. The sample yields about 280,000 clones, about 89% seen once. The sequenced sample was peripheral blood. The source is a man aged 35 to 55 with acute or convalescent COVID-19.

This clone has a handful of counts. The rearrangement joins TRBV27 to TRBJ1-6, with 9 bases lining up with TRBD1. The V segment lost 7 bases and the J segment 9 bases; nucleotides outside the gene matches: 10. The CDR3 loop spans 15 amino acids. CDR1 and CDR2 from the germline V gene are MNHEY and SMNVEV (reference sequence). The DNA for the CDR3 is TGTGCCAGCAAATCTCTCGGGACAGGGCCTTCACCCCTCCACTTT. It codes for CASKSLGTGPSPLHF.

This chain uses TRBV5-1 with TRBJ2-2, with D maybe TRBD1 (5 bases). V lost 0 bases to trimming and J lost 5 bases, with 11 bases between them. The CDR3 is made up of 15 amino acids. The germline CDR1 and CDR2 sequences are SGHRS and YFSETQ. The CDR3 reads CASSLAERGTGELFF. The CDR3 DNA reads TGCGCCAGCAGCTTGGCCGAAAGGGGAACCGGGGAGCTGTTTTTT.

This chain uses TRBV5-6 with TRBJ1-1, with 8 positions matching TRBD1. The CDR3 is made up of 17 amino acids. Germline CDR1 and CDR2: SGHDT and YYEEEE. V shed 1 base and J 0 bases; nucleotides not matched to a gene: 8. The CDR3, as DNA: TGTGCCAGCAGCTTGCTGCCGGGACAGGCCATGAACACTGAAGCTTTCTTT. Translated, it gives CASSLLPGQAMNTEAFF.

This chain connects TRBV5-5 to TRBJ2-7; 12 bases agree with TRBD1. CDR1 SGHKS and CDR2 YYEKEE come from the germline V gene (reference sequence). The CDR3 contains 16 residues. V trimming: 4 bases; J trimming: 5 bases; junction bases outside the gene matches: 10. The CDR3 nucleotides read TGTGCCAGCAGCCCGAGCCCGGGACAGGGGGCCCACGAGCAGTACTTC. This gives the protein CASSPSPGQGAHEQYF.

This chain connects TRBV11-2 to TRBJ1-1; D is possibly TRBD1 (6 bases). Trimming removed 2 bases from V and 6 bases from J, with 10 bases in between. CDR1 is SGHAT and CDR2 is FQNNGV in the germline V gene. The CDR3 length is 13 residues. CDR3 nucleotides: TGTGCCAGCAGCTTAAAGACAGGAGCTGAAGCTTTCTTT. Its translation is CASSLKTGAEAFF.

The chain employs TRBV19 and TRBJ1-4; D gene unclear. Germline V gene sequence: CDR1 LNHDA, CDR2 SQIVND (reference sequence). There are 12 residues in the CDR3. V lost 5 bases and J 8 bases, leaving 9 bases between the germline ends. The CDR3 region has the DNA TGTGCCAGTAGTCCTGGGAGAGAAAAACTGTTTTTT. This sequence encodes CASSPGREKLFF.

The rearrangement joins TRBV7-8 to TRBJ2-3; 12 bases agree with TRBD1. This CDR3 comprises 18 residues. Germline loops: CDR1 SGHVS, CDR2 FQNEAQ. With V trimmed by 1 base and J by 3 bases, 8 bases remained unmatched. The CDR3 DNA follows: TGTGCCAGCAGCTTAGAGGAGGGGACAGGGGGCCGAACAGATACGCAGTATTTT. It is translated as CASSLEEGTGGRTDTQYF.

The genes are TRBV6-4 and TRBJ2-1; 9 bases agree with TRBD2. The V gene end was trimmed by 2 bases and the J gene end by 8 bases; junction bases not matched to a gene: 7. The germline gives CDR1 MRHNA, CDR2 SNTAGT. The CDR3 is 15 amino acids. CDR3 sequence reads: CASSDGLAGFDEQFF. The CDR3 nucleotides read TGTGCCAGCAGTGACGGCCTAGCGGGGTTCGATGAGCAGTTCTTC.

The V gene is TRBV30, the J gene TRBJ2-1; 8 nucleotides match TRBD1. This CDR3 is 15 amino acids long. V was clipped by 4 bases and J by 4 bases; unmatched bases: 9. The germline gives CDR1 GTSNPN, CDR2 SVGIG (reference sequence). This CDR3 reads CAWKTRDRPYNEQFF. In DNA, the CDR3 is TGTGCCTGGAAAACTCGGGACAGGCCTTACAATGAGCAGTTCTTC.

The rearrangement uses TRBV19 and TRBJ1-1, with 9 bases identical to TRBD1. Germline loops: CDR1 LNHDA, CDR2 SQIVND (reference sequence). This CDR3 has 16 residues. V lost 3 bases to trimming and J lost 1 base; unmatched junction nucleotides: 6. CDR3 residues: CASSMGQGRGNTEAFF. CDR3 nucleotide sequence: TGTGCCAGTAGTATGGGACAGGGTAGAGGGAACACTGAAGCTTTCTTT.

This clone was picked up one time. This chain uses TRBV5-4 with TRBJ2-7; no reliable D call. Between the trimmed V and J ends, which lost 3 bases and 2 bases, there was a span of 9 bases. CDR3 length: 13 amino acids. Germline V CDR1 and CDR2: SGHNT, YYREEE (reference sequence). Here the CDR3 reads CASSSRQAYEQYF. The CDR3, as DNA: TGTGCCAGCAGCTCCCGCCAGGCCTACGAGCAGTACTTC. The variable domain in full, completed from reference TRBV5-4 and TRBJ2-7, reads ETGVTQSPTHLIKTRGQQVTLRCSSQSGHNTVSWYQQALGQGPQFIFQYYREEENGRGNFPPRFSGLQFPNYSSELNVNALELDDSALYLCASSSRQAYEQYFGPGTRLTVT.

The rearrangement links TRBV5-6 to TRBJ2-7; a possible D gene is TRBD2 (6 bases). CDR1 SGHDT and CDR2 YYEEEE come from the germline V gene. The CDR3 length is 15 residues. V was shortened by 1 base and J by 2 bases, with 13 bases between the two germline ends. CDR3 sequence (DNA): TGTGCCAGCAGCTTGAGGGACTTCTTTCCCTACGAGCAGTACTTC. Its translation: CASSLRDFFPYEQYF.

This clone has a handful of counts. The chain joins TRBV4-1 to TRBJ2-4; a possible D gene is TRBD2 (6 bases). The CDR3 consists of 14 residues. V lost 3 bases to trimming and J lost 8 bases, with 14 bases between them. Germline CDR1 MGHRA, CDR2 YSYEKL. The CDR3 spells CASSHASAADIQYF. The DNA for the CDR3 is TGCGCCAGCAGCCACGCTAGCGCGGCGGACATTCAGTACTTC.

This clone showed up just a few times. The chain recombines TRBV27 with TRBJ1-2; 9 bases match TRBD1. Germline values: CDR1 MNHEY, CDR2 SMNVEV (reference sequence). Losses at the gene ends were 4 bases for V and 3 bases for J; bases not matched to a gene: 6. The CDR3 is 15 amino acids. CDR3 nucleotide sequence: TGTGCCAGCAGTTCGCCAACAGGGGGCGACTATGGCTACACCTTC. Encoded protein: CASSSPTGGDYGYTF.

J is TRBJ2-7 and V is TRBV6-1; 9 bases map to TRBD1. V shed 3 bases, J shed 0 bases, and the junction held 9 bases outside the gene matches. The CDR3 runs 17 residues. Per germline, CDR1 MNHNS and CDR2 SASEGT. The CDR3 is CASSDRRTGQGSYEQYF. CDR3 nucleotides: TGTGCCAGCAGTGATCGAAGGACGGGACAGGGCTCCTACGAGCAGTACTTC.

The rearrangement uses TRBV7-9 and TRBJ1-1, with 8 bases matching TRBD1. Per the germline V gene, CDR1 is SEHNR and CDR2 is FQNEAQ (reference sequence). This CDR3 has 15 residues. The ends lost 4 bases at V and 5 bases at J; junction bases unmatched: 9. CDR3 amino acids: CASSYHAGGGTEAFF. The CDR3 DNA reads as TGTGCCAGCAGCTACCATGCAGGGGGCGGGACTGAAGCTTTCTTT.

The chain recombines TRBV5-1 with TRBJ2-7; D is perhaps TRBD2 (6 bases). The CDR3 runs 14 residues. V lost 2 bases, J lost 6 bases, and 15 bases lay in between. Germline-derived CDR1 and CDR2 are SGHRS and YFSETQ. CDR3: CASSFSGGESEQYF. CDR3 DNA: TGCGCCAGCAGCTTTAGCGGAGGGGAAAGCGAGCAGTACTTC. Full variable domain (remainder filled in from reference TRBV5-1 and TRBJ2-7): KAGVTQTPRYLIKTRGQQVTLSCSPISGHRSVSWYQQTPGQGLQFLFEYFSETQRNKGNFPGRFSGRQFSNSRSEMNVSTLELGDSALYLCASSFSGGESEQYFGPGTRLTVT.

On this clone: Other DNA sequences from this sample encode an identical CDR3 as well. This chain links TRBV3-1 (or the pseudogene TRBV3-2) with TRBJ1-1; 8 bases match TRBD1. The CDR3 extends over 14 amino acids. Germline V lookup: CDR1 LGHDT, CDR2 YNNKEL (reference sequence). V dropped 4 bases and J dropped 2; count of bases not matched to a gene: 3. The CDR3 sequence is CASSRTGINTEAFF. In nucleotides, the CDR3 is TGTGCCAGCAGCCGGACAGGGATTAACACTGAAGCTTTCTTT.

The V call is TRBV6-5, the J call TRBJ1-1; TRBD1 matches 8 bases. The germline CDR1 and CDR2 sequences are MNHEY and SVGAGI. CDR3 length: 14 residues. Germline trimming cut 6 bases from V and 5 bases from J; bases unmatched to any gene: 8. The CDR3 DNA reads TGTGCCAGCAGCAAGACAGGGGAGGGGACTGAAGCTTTCTTT. It yields the protein CASSKTGEGTEAFF.

The chain recombines TRBV27 with TRBJ1-5; TRBD1 matches at 11 bases. The CDR3 contains 14 residues. Trimming at V came to 8 bases and at J to 6 bases, leaving 6 bases not matched to a gene. The germline V gene has CDR1 MNHEY and CDR2 SMNVEV (reference sequence). The CDR3: CASQRTGGFQPQHF. Here the CDR3 DNA reads TGTGCCAGCCAGAGGACAGGGGGCTTTCAGCCCCAGCATTTT.

V usage is TRBV5-4 and J usage is TRBJ2-3; 8 bases are a match to TRBD1. The CDR3 has 15 amino acids. J gave up 3 bases and V 4 bases, and 7 bases lay outside the gene matches. Germline loops: CDR1 SGHNT, CDR2 YYREEE (reference sequence). In DNA, the CDR3 is TGTGCCAGCAGCATAAGACAGGGGTCTACAGATACGCAGTATTTT. Its translation is CASSIRQGSTDTQYF.

The sample holds one count of this clone. This CDR3 reads CASSRQGWWGNSPLHF. The CDR3 bases are TGTGCCAGCAGTAGACAGGGGTGGTGGGGTAATTCACCCCTCCACTTT. This chain joins TRBV11-2 and TRBJ1-6, with 8 bases matching TRBD1. The CDR3 is made up of 16 amino acids. Per the germline V gene, CDR1 is SGHAT and CDR2 is FQNNGV. V was clipped by 6 bases and J by 6 bases; unmatched bases: 10.